Below, 15 T cell receptor beta chains from the same sample are listed, as sequenced in a study of shared clonotypes between healthy human individuals. The table came from immunoSEQ multiplex PCR; TCRdb's copy has only in-frame clones and leaves some out. The table lists more than 1,200,000 clones, roughly 98.5% of them singletons. The sequenced sample was naive CD4+ T cells sorted from blood. Specified subset: CD45RA+ positively selected. The receptors here all came from a man aged 25 to 45 in good health.

The rearrangement links TRBV2 to TRBJ1-5; 9 nucleotides agree with TRBD1. The V gene end was trimmed by 5 bases and the J gene end by 7 bases; junction bases not matched to a gene: 6. This CDR3 region has 14 residues. CDR1 is SNHLY, CDR2 FYNNEI, per germline. The CDR3: CASSSGTGSQPQHF. The CDR3 DNA reads as TGTGCCAGCAGTTCCGGGACAGGGTCGCAGCCCCAGCATTTT.

In the case of this clone: In the same sample, other DNA sequences code for this CDR3. J is TRBJ2-7 and V is TRBV28, with TRBD2 matching over 7 bases. This CDR3 is 14 amino acids long. Germline V gene lookup returns CDR1 MDHEN and CDR2 SYDVKM. J gave up 4 bases and V 3 bases, and 6 bases lay outside the gene matches. CDR3 protein: CASSFGGGSYEQYF. The CDR3 nucleotides read TGTGCCAGCAGTTTTGGGGGAGGGAGTTACGAGCAGTACTTC.

The chain carries TRBV28 and TRBJ2-7; TRBD2 matches at 8 bases. J was trimmed by 7 bases and V by 4 bases; bases with no gene match: 6. Germline CDR1 and CDR2: MDHEN and SYDVKM. The CDR3 is made up of 13 amino acids. CDR3 amino acids: CASSSPLAGEQYF. CDR3 DNA sequence: TGTGCCAGCAGTTCCCCTCTAGCGGGTGAGCAGTACTTC.

The chain is built from TRBV21-1 and TRBJ1-2. TRBV21-1 is described as a pseudogene. The CDR3 covers 16 residues. The CDR3 here is CASSKEPPRPLYGYTF. CDR3 in DNA: TGTGCCAGCAGCAAAGAGCCCCCGAGACCACTCTATGGCTACACCTTC.

Only one count was recorded for this clone. This chain joins TRBV6-1 and TRBJ1-2; unclear D gene. The V gene's germline CDR1 is MNHNS and CDR2 SASEGT. This CDR3 has 13 amino acids. With 3 bases removed from V and 5 bases from J, the gap between germline ends came to 10 bases. CDR3 amino acids: CASSDGVRYGYTF. The CDR3 DNA follows: TGTGCCAGCAGTGACGGCGTTCGATATGGCTACACCTTC.

This rearrangement joins TRBV7-2 to TRBJ2-1; 7 bases map to TRBD2. CDR3 size: 15 residues. With V trimmed by 5 bases and J by 8 bases, 12 bases remained unmatched. Germline loops: CDR1 SGHTA, CDR2 FQGNSA. As DNA, the CDR3 is TGTGCCAGCAGCCGAGTCCGCGGGAGTGTCGATGAGCAGTTCTTC. Its protein product is CASSRVRGSVDEQFF.

This clone was counted between two and nine times. The V gene is TRBV9, the J gene TRBJ2-7; D is perhaps TRBD1 (5 bases). Trimming stripped 0 bases from V and 0 bases from J, with 7 bases between. The CDR3 length is 14 residues. Germline CDR1 reads SGDLS; CDR2 reads YYNGEE. CDR3 nucleotide sequence: TGTGCCAGCAGCGTAGGGACATACTCCTACGAGCAGTACTTC. The encoded protein is CASSVGTYSYEQYF.

V and J are TRBV11-3 and TRBJ2-1; unclear D gene. Trimming left V 3 bases short and J 2 bases short, with 14 bases between. The CDR3 has 16 residues. Germline CDR1 reads SGHNT; CDR2 reads YENEEA. CDR3 bases: TGTGCCAGCAGCTTGACGTCGGGCGGAGCCTACAATGAGCAGTTCTTC. It encodes CASSLTSGGAYNEQFF.

Of note for this clone: At the DNA level, this CDR3 is encoded by other sequences in the same sample as well. The rearrangement joins TRBV19 to TRBJ2-2; D is unresolved. Trimming shortened V by 7 bases and J by 0 bases, and 6 bases separated the two germline ends. Germline-derived CDR1 and CDR2 are LNHDA and SQIVND (reference sequence). This CDR3 is 13 amino acids long. The CDR3 DNA follows: TGTGCCAGTAAGGGCACGAACACCGGGGAGCTGTTTTTT. It encodes CASKGTNTGELFF.

The genes are TRBV15 and TRBJ2-1, with D perhaps matching TRBD2 (5 bases). The CDR3 is 16 residues long. Trimming pared 1 base from V and 1 base from J, leaving 11 bases between. CDR1 is LNHNV, CDR2 YYDKDF, per germline (reference sequence). In DNA form, the CDR3 reads TGTGCCACCAGCAGAGTCGCGGGCGTGTCCTACAATGAGCAGTTCTTC. This encodes CATSRVAGVSYNEQFF. Complete variable domain (other parts from reference TRBV15 and TRBJ2-1): DAMVIQNPRYQVTQFGKPVTLSCSQTLNHNVMYWYQQKSSQAPKLLFHYYDKDFNNEADTPDNFQSRRPNTSFCFLDIRSPGLGDTAMYLCATSRVAGVSYNEQFFGPGTRLTVL.

This clone was observed a single time. This chain joins TRBV9 and TRBJ2-2, with 10 bases lining up with TRBD2. Unmatched junction bases numbered 5, after V lost 3 bases and J lost 0 bases. Germline CDR1 SGDLS, CDR2 YYNGEE. The CDR3 is 17 residues long. The CDR3 here is CASSALGLAANTGELFF. DNA for the CDR3: TGTGCCAGCAGCGCCCTCGGACTAGCGGCGAACACCGGGGAGCTGTTTTTT.

J is TRBJ1-2 and V is TRBV18; D not certain. Per germline, CDR1 KGHSH and CDR2 LQKENI. V gave up 5 bases and J gave up 4 bases, with 14 bases separating them. The CDR3 is 14 residues long. The CDR3 is CASSATDSGYGYTF. The CDR3, as DNA: TGTGCCAGCTCAGCAACGGACTCGGGCTATGGCTACACCTTC.

The chain is built from TRBV29-1 and TRBJ2-7; 8 bases map to TRBD1. The ends lost 3 bases at V and 6 bases at J; junction bases unmatched: 10. The CDR3 runs to 14 residues. CDR1 is SQVTM, CDR2 ANQGSEA, per germline. In DNA form, the CDR3 reads TGCAGCGTTGATTCGTTAGGACAGGGAGCCGAGCAGTACTTC. This codes for CSVDSLGQGAEQYF.

This chain connects TRBV19 to TRBJ1-5; 7 nucleotides align to TRBD1. V gave up 9 bases and J gave up 6 bases; unmatched junction bases: 11. CDR1 is LNHDA and CDR2 is SQIVND in the germline V gene (reference sequence). The CDR3 is made up of 14 amino acids. DNA for the CDR3: TGTGCCAGCGAGACAGGGACGTTGGGTCAGCCCCAGCATTTT. It translates to CASETGTLGQPQHF.

The chain uses TRBV5-6 and TRBJ2-1, with D possibly called TRBD1 or TRBD2 (5 bases each). Trimming shortened V by 3 bases and J by 8 bases, and 15 bases separated the two germline ends. The germline V gene encodes CDR1 SGHDT and CDR2 YYEEEE. The CDR3 contains 14 residues. Here the CDR3 DNA reads TGTGCCAGCAGCTATTCGACTCGAGGGGATGAGCAGTTCTTC. Translation gives CASSYSTRGDEQFF.